These 10 T cell receptor beta chains originate from one sample sequenced in a study of blood T cell repertoires in COVID-19. The protocol was immunoSEQ multiplex PCR, while the TCRdb copy is restricted to in-frame clones and leaves out a portion. The data contain more than 85,000 clones, around 80% of them singletons. The sequenced material came from peripheral blood. The receptors shown here come from a man aged 60 to 69 with acute or convalescent COVID-19.

The chain employs TRBV5-1 and TRBJ1-2, with TRBD1 as a possible D gene (6 bases). Looked up from germline, CDR1 is SGHRS and CDR2 is YFSETQ. Trimming took 4 bases from V and 4 from J, leaving 14 bases between them. The CDR3 extends over 14 amino acids. As DNA, the CDR3 is TGCGCCAGCAGCCCCCCGACAGGCCCCTATGGCTACACCTTC. It encodes CASSPPTGPYGYTF.

The V and J genes are TRBV9 and TRBJ2-5, with a weak D call TRBD2 (6 bases). V lost 7 bases to trimming and J lost 1 base, with 14 bases between them. Germline V gives CDR1 SGDLS, CDR2 YYNGEE. This CDR3 spans 14 amino acids. Here the CDR3 reads CASGQGLPQETQYF. The CDR3 DNA reads as TGTGCCAGCGGCCAGGGACTTCCCCAAGAGACCCAGTACTTC.

The chain joins TRBV11-3 to TRBJ2-7, with D possibly matching TRBD1 (6 bases). Germline CDR1 is SGHNT and CDR2 is YENEEA. This CDR3 has 16 amino acids. The V gene lost 5 bases and the J gene lost 4 bases, with 21 bases spanning the gap. The CDR3 DNA reads TGTGCCAGCAGCGCCTGGACAGCCCATATCCCATACGAGCAGTACTTC. Residues: CASSAWTAHIPYEQYF.

Relative to its sample, this clone is medium-sized. The gene calls are TRBV10-3 and TRBJ2-1; 13 bases fit TRBD2. From germline, CDR1 is ENHRY and CDR2 SYGVKD. The CDR3 length is 16 residues. J gave up 9 bases and V 5 bases, and 10 bases lay outside the gene matches. CDR3 bases: TGTGCCATCAGTCACCCTGGGACTAGCGGGGAGGGTGAGCAGTTCTTC. Its translation: CAISHPGTSGEGEQFF.

The chain links TRBV19 to TRBJ2-3; TRBD1 is a possible D gene (5 bases). V shed 4 bases and J shed 4 bases, with 12 bases lying between them. CDR1 is LNHDA, CDR2 SQIVND, per germline (reference sequence). The CDR3 contains 14 residues. The CDR3, as DNA: TGTGCCAGTAGTAGCAGGAAAGGGGCAGATACGCAGTATTTT. Residues: CASSSRKGADTQYF. The complete variable domain, with remaining parts taken from reference TRBV19 and TRBJ2-3, reads DGGITQSPKYLFRKEGQNVTLSCEQNLNHDAMYWYRQDPGQGLRLIYYSQIVNDFQKGDIAEGYSVSREKKESFPLTVTSAQKNPTAFYLCASSSRKGADTQYFGPGTRLTVL.

The rearrangement uses TRBV5-4 and TRBJ1-2; D not certain. CDR1 SGHNT and CDR2 YYREEE come from the germline V gene (reference sequence). The CDR3 is made up of 13 amino acids. Between the trimmed V and J ends, which lost 0 bases and 5 bases, there was a span of 8 bases. The CDR3 sequence: CASSLAGGYGYTF. CDR3 coding DNA: TGTGCCAGCAGCTTGGCCGGAGGGTATGGCTACACCTTC. Variable domain in full (rest from reference TRBV5-4 and TRBJ1-2): ETGVTQSPTHLIKTRGQQVTLRCSSQSGHNTVSWYQQALGQGPQFIFQYYREEENGRGNFPPRFSGLQFPNYSSELNVNALELDDSALYLCASSLAGGYGYTFGSGTRLTVV.

This sequence joins TRBV7-2 and TRBJ2-1; 8 bases are a match to TRBD1. Germline CDR1 reads SGHTA; CDR2 reads FQGNSA. The CDR3 covers 15 residues. The trim removed 1 base at V and 9 bases at J, leaving 8 bases unmatched. The CDR3 loop reads CASSLGQGALIEQFF. In DNA, the CDR3 is TGTGCCAGCAGCTTAGGGCAGGGGGCACTGATTGAGCAGTTCTTC.

The chain has TRBV3-1 (or the pseudogene TRBV3-2) and TRBJ1-1, with D tentatively TRBD1 (6 bases). Per germline, CDR1 LGHDT and CDR2 YNNKEL (reference sequence). The ends were cut back, 5 bases at V and 1 base at J, with 8 bases in the middle. The CDR3 runs 13 residues. Here the CDR3 reads CASSWDTNTEAFF. The CDR3 DNA reads TGTGCCAGCAGCTGGGACACGAACACTGAAGCTTTCTTT.

V and J are TRBV5-4 and TRBJ2-2, with 10 bases lining up with TRBD2. Germline CDR1 reads SGHNT; CDR2 reads YYREEE (reference sequence). Losses at the gene ends were 1 base for V and 0 bases for J; bases not matched to a gene: 0. This CDR3 region has 16 residues. CDR3 sequence (DNA): TGTGCCAGCAGCTTGACTAGCGGGGCGAACACCGGGGAGCTGTTTTTT. Residues: CASSLTSGANTGELFF. Looking up the rest from reference TRBV5-4 and TRBJ2-2 gives the full variable domain: ETGVTQSPTHLIKTRGQQVTLRCSSQSGHNTVSWYQQALGQGPQFIFQYYREEENGRGNFPPRFSGLQFPNYSSELNVNALELDDSALYLCASSLTSGANTGELFFGEGSRLTVL.

The chain carries TRBV11-2 and TRBJ1-5; D remains ambiguous. The CDR3 consists of 13 residues. Germline V gene lookup returns CDR1 SGHAT and CDR2 FQNNGV. The V and J ends lost 4 bases and 5 bases respectively, with 9 bases between them. The CDR3 nucleotides are TGTGCCAGCAGCTCTGACCGGGATCAGCCCCAGCATTTT. Translating gives CASSSDRDQPQHF.